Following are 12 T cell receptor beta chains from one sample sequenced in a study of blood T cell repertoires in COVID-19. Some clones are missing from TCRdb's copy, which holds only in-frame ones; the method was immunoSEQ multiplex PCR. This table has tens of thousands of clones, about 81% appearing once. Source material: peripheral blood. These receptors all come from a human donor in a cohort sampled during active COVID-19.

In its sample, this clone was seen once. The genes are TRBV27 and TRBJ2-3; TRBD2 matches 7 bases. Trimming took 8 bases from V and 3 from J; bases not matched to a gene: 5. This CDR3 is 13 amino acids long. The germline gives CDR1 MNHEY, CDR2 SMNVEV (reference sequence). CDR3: CASGGAGTDTQYF. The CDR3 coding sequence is TGTGCCAGCGGGGGAGCGGGAACAGATACGCAGTATTTT.

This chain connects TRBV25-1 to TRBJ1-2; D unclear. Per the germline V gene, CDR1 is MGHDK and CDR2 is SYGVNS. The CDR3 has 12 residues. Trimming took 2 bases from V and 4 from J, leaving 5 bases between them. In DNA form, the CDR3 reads TGTGCCAGCAGTGAACAGTTCTATGGCTACACCTTC. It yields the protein CASSEQFYGYTF.

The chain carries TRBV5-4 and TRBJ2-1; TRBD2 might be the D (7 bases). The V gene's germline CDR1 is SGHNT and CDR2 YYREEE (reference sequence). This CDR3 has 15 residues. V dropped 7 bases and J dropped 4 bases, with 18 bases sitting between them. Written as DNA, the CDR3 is TGTGCCAGCGGAAAAAAGGGGGGGCTGTACAATGAGCAGTTCTTC. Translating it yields CASGKKGGLYNEQFF.

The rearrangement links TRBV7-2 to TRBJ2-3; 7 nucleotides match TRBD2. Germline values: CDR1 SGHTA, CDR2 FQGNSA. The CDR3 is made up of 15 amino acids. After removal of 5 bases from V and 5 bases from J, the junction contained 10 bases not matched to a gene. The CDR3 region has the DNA TGTGCCAGCAGCCGCCGGGGGGAGTTAGTAGATACGCAGTATTTT. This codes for CASSRRGELVDTQYF.

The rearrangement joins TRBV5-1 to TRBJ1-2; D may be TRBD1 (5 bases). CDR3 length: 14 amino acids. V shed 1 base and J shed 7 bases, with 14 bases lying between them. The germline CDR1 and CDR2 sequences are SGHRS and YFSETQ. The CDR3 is CASSLFMGQGGYTF. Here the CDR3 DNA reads TGCGCCAGCAGCTTGTTTATGGGGCAAGGTGGCTACACCTTC.

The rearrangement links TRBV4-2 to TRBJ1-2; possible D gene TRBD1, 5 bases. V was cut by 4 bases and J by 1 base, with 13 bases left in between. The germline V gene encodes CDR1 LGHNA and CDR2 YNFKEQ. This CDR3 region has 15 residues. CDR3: CASSPQENYNYGYTF. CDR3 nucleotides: TGTGCCAGCAGCCCACAGGAAAACTATAACTATGGCTACACCTTC.

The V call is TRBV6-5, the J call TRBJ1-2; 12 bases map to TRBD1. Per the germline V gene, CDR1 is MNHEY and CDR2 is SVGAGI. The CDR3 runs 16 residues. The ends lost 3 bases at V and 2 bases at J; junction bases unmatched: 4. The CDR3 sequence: CASSYIGTGGNYGYTF. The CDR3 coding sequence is TGTGCCAGCAGTTATATCGGGACAGGGGGCAACTATGGCTACACCTTC.

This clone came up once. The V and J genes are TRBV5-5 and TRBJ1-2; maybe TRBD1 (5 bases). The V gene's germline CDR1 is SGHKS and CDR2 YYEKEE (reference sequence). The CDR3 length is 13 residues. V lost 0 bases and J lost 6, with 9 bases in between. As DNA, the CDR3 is TGTGCCAGCAGCTTGGCAGGGTTTGATGGCTACACCTTC. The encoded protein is CASSLAGFDGYTF. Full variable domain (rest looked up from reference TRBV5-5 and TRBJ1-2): DAGVTQSPTHLIKTRGQQVTLRCSPISGHKSVSWYQQVLGQGPQFIFQYYEKEERGRGNFPDRFSARQFPNYSSELNVNALLLGDSALYLCASSLAGFDGYTFGSGTRLTVV.

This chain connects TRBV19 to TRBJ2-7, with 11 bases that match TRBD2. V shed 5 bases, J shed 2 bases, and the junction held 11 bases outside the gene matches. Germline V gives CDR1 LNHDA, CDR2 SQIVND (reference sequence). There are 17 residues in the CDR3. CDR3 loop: CASSWASGRNIPYEQYF. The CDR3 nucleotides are TGTGCCAGTAGTTGGGCTAGCGGGAGGAATATTCCCTACGAGCAGTACTTC.

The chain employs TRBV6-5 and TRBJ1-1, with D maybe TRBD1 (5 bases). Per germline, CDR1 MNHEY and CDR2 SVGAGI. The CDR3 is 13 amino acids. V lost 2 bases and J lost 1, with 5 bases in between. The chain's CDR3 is CASSYRGNTEAFF. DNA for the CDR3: TGTGCCAGCAGTTACAGGGGGAACACTGAAGCTTTCTTT.

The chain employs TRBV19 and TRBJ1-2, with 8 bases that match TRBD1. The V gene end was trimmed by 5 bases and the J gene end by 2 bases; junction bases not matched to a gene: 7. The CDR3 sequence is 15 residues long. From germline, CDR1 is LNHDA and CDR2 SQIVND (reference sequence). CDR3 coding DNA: TGTGCCAGTAGTCCAGCGACAGGGGCAAACTATGGCTACACCTTC. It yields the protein CASSPATGANYGYTF.

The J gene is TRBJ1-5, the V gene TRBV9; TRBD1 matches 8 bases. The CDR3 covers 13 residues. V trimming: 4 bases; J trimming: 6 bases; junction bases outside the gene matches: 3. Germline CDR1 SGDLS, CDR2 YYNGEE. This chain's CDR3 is CASSLTGGQPQHF. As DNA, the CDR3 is TGTGCCAGCAGCCTAACAGGGGGTCAGCCCCAGCATTTT.